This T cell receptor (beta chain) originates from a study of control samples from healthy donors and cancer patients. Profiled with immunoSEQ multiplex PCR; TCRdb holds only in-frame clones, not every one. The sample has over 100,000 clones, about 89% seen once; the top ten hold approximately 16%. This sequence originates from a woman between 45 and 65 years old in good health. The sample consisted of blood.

The CDR3: CASSQDRVAGSGANVLTF. CDR3 coding DNA: TGTGCCAGCAGCCAAGACAGGGTCGCCGGGTCCGGGGCCAACGTCCTGACTTTC. This chain joins TRBV2 and TRBJ2-6; 7 nucleotides match TRBD1. The V gene's germline CDR1 is SNHLY and CDR2 FYNNEI. The CDR3 covers 18 residues. With 6 bases clipped from V and 4 bases from J, the junction kept 15 bases outside the gene matches.